This T cell receptor (beta chain) was observed in a study of radiation and T cells in renal cell carcinoma. Study details: Nephrectomy followed 15 Gy stereotactic body radiation by 4 weeks.

The CDR3 is 13 amino acids. V lost 1 base, J lost 1 base, and 6 bases lay in between. Clones were sequenced by immunoSEQ multiplex PCR, and TCRdb holds only the in-frame ones, with some missing. This table holds some 120,000 clones, around 90% found once. Time point of the sample: blood 2 weeks post-SBRT. Treatment indicated: 15 Gy SBRT to primary tumor, nephrectomy 4 weeks later. The sequences come from blood, collected from a patient whose treatment included radiotherapy and nephrectomy. The V call is TRBV5-3, the J call TRBJ2-7; no reliable D call. TRBV5-3 is sorted into the ORF group, with uncertain function. The TCR sequence derives from a woman aged 70-85 years with renal cell carcinoma. CDR3: CARSLYLSYEQYF. CDR3 DNA: TGTGCCAGAAGCTTGTACTTATCCTACGAGCAGTACTTC.